This passage covers 24 T cell receptor beta chains from one sample sequenced in a study of immune evolution from preneoplasia to lung adenocarcinoma. The assay was immunoSEQ multiplex PCR, and TCRdb's table has in-frame clones only and misses some. The table lists roughly 8,800 clones, approximately 78% of them singletons. The specimen was FFPE lung adenocarcinoma in situ tissue. These receptors came from a person in their 70s with lung adenocarcinoma.

The V gene is TRBV6-1, the J gene TRBJ2-7; tentatively, D is TRBD1 (6 bases). The V and J ends lost 8 bases and 2 bases respectively, with 19 bases between them. The germline V gene encodes CDR1 MNHNS and CDR2 SASEGT. This CDR3 has 15 amino acids. CDR3 nucleotide sequence: TGTGCCAGCGACTACAGGGCCGGTTTGGCCTACGAGCAGTACTTC. Residues: CASDYRAGLAYEQYF.

The chain has TRBV29-1 and TRBJ2-2; 7 bases agree with TRBD1. The trim removed 3 bases at V and 6 bases at J, leaving 7 bases unmatched. Germline CDR1 reads SQVTM; CDR2 reads ANQGSEA. The CDR3 has 14 amino acids. The CDR3 loop is CSVEIQGFAGELFF. Here the CDR3 DNA reads TGCAGCGTTGAGATACAGGGGTTCGCCGGGGAGCTGTTTTTT.

The rearrangement uses TRBV6-6 and TRBJ1-2; 7 positions agree with TRBD1. In germline, CDR1 is MNHNY, CDR2 SVGAGI (reference sequence). This CDR3 is 14 amino acids long. V shed 6 bases and J 11 bases; nucleotides not matched to a gene: 15. The CDR3 DNA reads as TGTGCCAGCAGGGCCAAAACGGGACAGAGGATTTACACCTTC. It codes for CASRAKTGQRIYTF.

This clone was observed a handful of times. The rearrangement joins TRBV11-3 to TRBJ2-7; a weak D match, TRBD2 (6 bases). There are 12 residues in the CDR3. Germline loops: CDR1 SGHNT, CDR2 YENEEA. Deletions cut 3 bases from V and 6 bases from J, with 9 bases between. CDR3 amino acids: CASSFGAGEQYF. DNA for the CDR3: TGTGCCAGCAGCTTCGGAGCGGGCGAGCAGTACTTC.

The rearrangement joins TRBV5-4 to TRBJ2-7; the D gene could be TRBD1 or TRBD2 (5 bases each). Germline loops: CDR1 SGHNT, CDR2 YYREEE (reference sequence). The CDR3 spans 14 residues. V shed 4 bases and J shed 3 bases, with 14 bases lying between them. CDR3 residues: CASSRGRDVYEQYF. The CDR3 region has the DNA TGTGCCAGCAGCCGGGGCCGGGACGTCTACGAGCAGTACTTC. Combining the CDR3 with reference TRBV5-4 and TRBJ2-7 gives the whole variable domain ETGVTQSPTHLIKTRGQQVTLRCSSQSGHNTVSWYQQALGQGPQFIFQYYREEENGRGNFPPRFSGLQFPNYSSELNVNALELDDSALYLCASSRGRDVYEQYFGPGTRLTVT.

The genes are TRBV7-2 and TRBJ1-1, with D possibly TRBD1 on 6 matching bases. The CDR3 contains 15 residues. V shed 1 base and J shed 4 bases, with 13 bases lying between them. The germline gives CDR1 SGHTA, CDR2 FQGNSA. The CDR3 reads CASSLGGRVTTEAFF. The CDR3 region has the DNA TGTGCCAGCAGCTTAGGGGGGCGAGTGACCACTGAAGCTTTCTTT.

This clone was seen a single time. The J gene is TRBJ1-4, the V gene TRBV5-1, with 10 bases identical to TRBD1. Germline trimming cut 0 bases from V and 8 bases from J; bases unmatched to any gene: 1. Germline V gene lookup returns CDR1 SGHRS and CDR2 YFSETQ. The CDR3 totals 14 residues. CDR3 bases: TGCGCCAGCAGCTTGGGACAGGGGGCAGAAAAACTGTTTTTT. It specifies CASSLGQGAEKLFF.

The gene calls are TRBV6-4 and TRBJ2-1; 8 positions agree with TRBD2. Germline CDR1 and CDR2: MRHNA and SNTAGT. The V gene end was trimmed by 3 bases and the J gene end by 12 bases; junction bases not matched to a gene: 7. The CDR3 covers 13 residues. The CDR3 region has the DNA TGTGCCAGCAGTGAGAAGCGGGAGTCCAGGCAGTTCTTC. This translates into CASSEKRESRQFF.

This chain connects TRBV9 to TRBJ2-1; tentative D call: TRBD2 (6 bases). From germline, CDR1 is SGDLS and CDR2 YYNGEE. CDR3 size: 14 residues. Trimming stripped 0 bases from V and 6 bases from J, with 10 bases between. CDR3 region: CASSVGLGGNEQFF. Written as DNA, the CDR3 is TGTGCCAGCAGCGTAGGTCTGGGGGGCAATGAGCAGTTCTTC.

This chain uses TRBV25-1 with TRBJ2-2; a weak D match, TRBD2 (6 bases). V was cut by 10 bases and J by 2 bases, with 14 bases left in between. In germline, CDR1 is MGHDK, CDR2 SYGVNS. This CDR3 is built from 14 residues. CDR3 loop: CATLTGGNTGELFF. The CDR3 DNA follows: TGTGCCACCTTAACCGGGGGTAACACCGGGGAGCTGTTTTTT. Variable domain in full (rest from reference TRBV25-1 and TRBJ2-2): EADIYQTPRYLVIGTGKKITLECSQTMGHDKMYWYQQDPGMELHLIHYSYGVNSTEKGDLSSESTVSRIRTEHFPLTLESARPSHTSQYLCATLTGGNTGELFFGEGSRLTVL.

The chain joins TRBV5-7 to TRBJ2-5, with TRBD1 matching 9 bases. TRBV5-7 is identified as an open reading frame with a role that is uncertain. Germline trimming cut 3 bases from V and 1 base from J; bases unmatched to any gene: 7. CDR3 length: 16 residues. The CDR3 sequence: CASSYRGQSFQETQYF. In DNA, the CDR3 is TGTGCCAGCAGCTACAGGGGGCAATCATTCCAAGAGACCCAGTACTTC.

This chain links TRBV18 with TRBJ2-5; TRBD2 agrees at 14 bases. Trimming at V came to 6 bases and at J to 2 bases, leaving 11 bases not matched to a gene. The CDR3 covers 18 residues. Looked up from germline, CDR1 is KGHSH and CDR2 is LQKENI. DNA for the CDR3: TGTGCCAGCTCGGGACTAGCGGGAGTAGGCCAAACTCAAGAGACCCAGTACTTC. Amino acids: CASSGLAGVGQTQETQYF. Variable domain in full (rest from reference TRBV18 and TRBJ2-5): NAGVMQNPRHLVRRRGQEARLRCSPMKGHSHVYWYRQLPEEGLKFMVYLQKENIIDESGMPKERFSAEFPKEGPSILRIQQVVRGDSAAYFCASSGLAGVGQTQETQYFGPGTRLLVL.

The chain carries TRBV15 and TRBJ1-4; 8 bases align to TRBD1. CDR3 length: 14 residues. The germline CDR1 and CDR2 sequences are LNHNV and YYDKDF (reference sequence). Trimming cost V 5 bases and J 5 bases; bases outside gene matches: 4. CDR3 protein: CATSPRTGNEKLFF. CDR3 nucleotide sequence: TGTGCCACCAGCCCTCGGACAGGGAATGAAAAACTGTTTTTT.

The V call is TRBV11-2, the J call TRBJ2-1; TRBD2 matches 11 bases. The CDR3 length is 17 residues. The V segment lost 2 bases and the J segment 6 bases; nucleotides outside the gene matches: 9. Germline loops: CDR1 SGHAT, CDR2 FQNNGV. The CDR3 reads CASSLRPLSGGANEQFF. CDR3 DNA sequence: TGTGCCAGCAGCTTACGGCCACTTAGCGGGGGGGCCAATGAGCAGTTCTTC. Full variable domain (outside the CDR3, taken from reference TRBV11-2 and TRBJ2-1): EAGVAQSPRYKIIEKRQSVAFWCNPISGHATLYWYQQILGQGPKLLIQFQNNGVVDDSQLPKDRFSAERLKGVDSTLKIQPAKLEDSAVYLCASSLRPLSGGANEQFFGPGTRLTVL.

This clone was observed once. This chain uses TRBV10-3 with TRBJ2-7, with TRBD2 as a possible D gene (7 bases). V lost 2 bases, J lost 6 bases, and 8 bases lay in between. CDR1 is ENHRY and CDR2 is SYGVKD in the germline V gene. This CDR3 is built from 12 residues. CDR3 DNA: TGTGCCATCAGTGAGGGGGGGGCCGAGCAGTACTTC. It translates to CAISEGGAEQYF.

V is TRBV21-1 and J is TRBJ1-2; the table's TRBD1 call for D was not verified on the DNA. TRBV21-1 is listed as a pseudogene. This CDR3 is built from 13 residues. CDR3 DNA: TGTGCCAGCACCATCCGGGACAGCTATGGCTACACCTTC. It translates to CASTIRDSYGYTF.

The rearrangement links TRBV6-5 to TRBJ1-1; 12 bases line up with TRBD1. This CDR3 spans 16 amino acids. Trimming removed 3 bases from V and 4 bases from J; junction bases left unmatched: 6. Germline V gives CDR1 MNHEY, CDR2 SVGAGI. The CDR3 DNA follows: TGTGCCAGCAGTTATTGGGACAGGGGGCGTCGCACTGAAGCTTTCTTT. This codes for CASSYWDRGRRTEAFF.

The chain is built from TRBV5-4 and TRBJ1-3; D may be TRBD1 (5 bases). Germline V gene lookup returns CDR1 SGHNT and CDR2 YYREEE (reference sequence). V was clipped by 4 bases and J by 2 bases, with 13 bases between them. This CDR3 contains 15 residues. The CDR3 DNA reads as TGTGCCAGCAGCCCCGGTCAGGGCGCTGGAAACACCATATATTTT. Translated: CASSPGQGAGNTIYF. The full variable domain, its missing parts supplied by reference TRBV5-4 and TRBJ1-3, is ETGVTQSPTHLIKTRGQQVTLRCSSQSGHNTVSWYQQALGQGPQFIFQYYREEENGRGNFPPRFSGLQFPNYSSELNVNALELDDSALYLCASSPGQGAGNTIYFGEGSWLTVV.

The V call is TRBV11-2, the J call TRBJ1-5; possibly TRBD1 for D (5 bases). Germline V gives CDR1 SGHAT, CDR2 FQNNGV. The CDR3 contains 16 residues. Trimming removed 5 bases from V and 1 base from J, with 15 bases in between. The CDR3 DNA reads as TGTGCCAGCAGCCCAGACAGTCCCCTCAGCAATCAGCCCCAGCATTTT. Translating it yields CASSPDSPLSNQPQHF.

The rearrangement joins TRBV28 to TRBJ2-3; D gene uncertain. Germline V gene sequence: CDR1 MDHEN, CDR2 SYDVKM. The germline V and J ends were trimmed by 7 bases and 2 bases, with 4 bases remaining between them. The CDR3 contains 11 residues. CDR3 amino acids: CASKNTDTQYF. CDR3 bases: TGTGCCAGCAAAAACACAGATACGCAGTATTTT.

V gene TRBV18 combines with J gene TRBJ1-3; 7 nucleotides align to TRBD1. Germline CDR1 KGHSH, CDR2 LQKENI. This CDR3 has 14 amino acids. Trimming took 4 bases from V and 0 from J; bases not matched to a gene: 0. The CDR3 DNA sequence: TGTGCCAGCTCACAGGGGGCCTCTGGAAACACCATATATTTT. Its protein product is CASSQGASGNTIYF. Looking up the rest from reference TRBV18 and TRBJ1-3 gives the full variable domain: NAGVMQNPRHLVRRRGQEARLRCSPMKGHSHVYWYRQLPEEGLKFMVYLQKENIIDESGMPKERFSAEFPKEGPSILRIQQVVRGDSAAYFCASSQGASGNTIYFGEGSWLTVV.

J is TRBJ1-1 and V is TRBV5-1; weak D call: TRBD1 (5 bases). Germline values: CDR1 SGHRS, CDR2 YFSETQ. CDR3 length: 15 amino acids. V lost 0 bases and J 5 bases, leaving 14 bases between the germline ends. CDR3 nucleotide sequence: TGCGCCAGCAGCTTGGTTGGGGGAGGAGGTACTGAAGCTTTCTTT. Protein sequence: CASSLVGGGGTEAFF.

This chain uses TRBV6-5 with TRBJ2-1; D is undetermined. V was clipped by 6 bases and J by 2 bases, with 8 bases between them. This CDR3 spans 13 amino acids. The germline CDR1 and CDR2 sequences are MNHEY and SVGAGI. For the CDR3, the DNA is TGTGCCAGCAGCCCACGGCCCTACAATGAGCAGTTCTTC. Amino acids: CASSPRPYNEQFF.

This chain joins TRBV7-9 and TRBJ1-6; D gene ambiguous. Looked up from germline, CDR1 is SEHNR and CDR2 is FQNEAQ (reference sequence). The germline V and J ends were trimmed by 1 base and 13 bases, with 8 bases remaining between them. CDR3 length equals 12 residues. Written as DNA, the CDR3 is TGTGCCAGCAGCTTAGGGGAGGGCCCCCTCCACTTT. Translating it yields CASSLGEGPLHF.